Shown below are 3 T cell receptor beta chains from a single sample sequenced in a study of OX40 agonist ivuxolimab in advanced cancers. The library relied on the immunoSEQ multiplex PCR assay. Imported from immuneACCESS, the table was reduced by TCRdb to in-frame sequences with V and J called. These copies leave out some clones; in studies compared against another copy, an unresolved V gene accounts for under half, and the cause of the remainder is not known. This sample gives fewer than 80,000 clones in total; roughly 88% of them show up just once. Roughly 6% of the sample belongs to the ten largest clones. The sequencing here drew on CD4+ or CD8+ T cells sorted from blood, taken in a trial of the OX40 agonist ivuxolimab. These receptor sequences come from an adult with an advanced solid tumor such as melanoma, head and neck, liver or kidney cancer.

The chain recombines TRBV9 with TRBJ1-2; D not certain. This CDR3 has 16 amino acids. CDR1 and CDR2 from the germline V gene are SGDLS and YYNGEE. V was shortened by 4 bases and J by 0 bases, with 16 bases between the two germline ends. Here the CDR3 reads CASSIYADSANYGYTF. The CDR3 DNA sequence: TGTGCCAGCAGCATATACGCGGACTCTGCTAACTATGGCTACACCTTC.

Points on this clone: One junction end disagrees with the germline gene, perhaps due to a read error. V and J are TRBV5-4 and TRBJ1-5; tentatively, D is TRBD1 (5 bases). The germline V gene encodes CDR1 SGHNT and CDR2 YYREEE (reference sequence). This CDR3 is 16 amino acids long. The CDR3 reads CASSQDWGYSNQPQHF. As DNA, the CDR3 is TGCGCCAGCAGCCAAGATTGGGGGTATAGCAATCAGCCCCAGCATTTT. The variable domain in full, with the rest retrieved from reference TRBV5-4 and TRBJ1-5, is ETGVTQSPTHLIKTRGQQVTLRCSSQSGHNTVSWYQQALGQGPQFIFQYYREEENGRGNFPPRFSGLQFPNYSSELNVNALELDDSALYLCASSQDWGYSNQPQHFGDGTRLSIL.

The chain couples TRBV6-1 to TRBJ1-2, with D uncertain. The CDR3 sequence is 14 residues long. Germline CDR1 and CDR2: MNHNS and SASEGT. Trimming stripped 2 bases from V and 5 bases from J, with 12 bases between. The CDR3 is CASSERGTGYGYTF. CDR3 DNA sequence: TGTGCCAGCAGTGAACGCGGAACGGGGTATGGCTACACCTTC.